The table lists the clone carrying this T cell receptor (beta chain) with many counts. Its specificity is unknown. This sample is part of a study of T cells after yellow fever vaccination. Study-level results: Re-detected after boosting: most primary clones, almost 97% of CD4 and about 90% of CD8.

Per germline, CDR1 SQVTM and CDR2 ANQGSEA. V lost 6 bases to trimming and J lost 7 bases, with 12 bases between them. The CDR3 totals 11 residues. MiXCR, applied by TCRdb to the 5' RACE reads, yields one record per CDR3 protein. The table shows roughly 120,000 distinct CDR3 sequences, with about 7% occurring only once. Specimen: CD4+ T cells sorted from PBMCs, collected more than 8 days after the first yellow fever vaccination. This TCR derives from a man aged 18 to 29 who received the YFV17D yellow fever vaccine. J is TRBJ1-2 and V is TRBV29-1; D unclear. CDR3: CSVIGGRGYTF. The CDR3 DNA reads as TGCAGCGTAATAGGAGGTCGTGGCTACACCTTC.